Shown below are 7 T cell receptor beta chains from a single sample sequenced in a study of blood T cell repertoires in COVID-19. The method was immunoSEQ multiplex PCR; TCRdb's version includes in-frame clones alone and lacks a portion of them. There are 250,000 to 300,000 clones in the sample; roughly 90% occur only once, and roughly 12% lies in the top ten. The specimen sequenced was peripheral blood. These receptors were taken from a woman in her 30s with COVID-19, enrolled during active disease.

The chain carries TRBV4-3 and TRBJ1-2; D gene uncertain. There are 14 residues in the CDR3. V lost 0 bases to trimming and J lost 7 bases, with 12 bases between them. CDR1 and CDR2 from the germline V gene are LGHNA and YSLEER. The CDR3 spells CASSQDASFGGYTF. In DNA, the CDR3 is TGCGCCAGCAGCCAAGATGCCTCCTTCGGTGGCTACACCTTC.

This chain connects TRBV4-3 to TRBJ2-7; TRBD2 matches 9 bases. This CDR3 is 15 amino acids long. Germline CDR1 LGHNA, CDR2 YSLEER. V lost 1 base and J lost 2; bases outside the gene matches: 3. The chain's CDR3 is CASSQGLAEAYEQYF. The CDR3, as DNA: TGCGCCAGCAGCCAAGGACTAGCGGAGGCCTACGAGCAGTACTTC.

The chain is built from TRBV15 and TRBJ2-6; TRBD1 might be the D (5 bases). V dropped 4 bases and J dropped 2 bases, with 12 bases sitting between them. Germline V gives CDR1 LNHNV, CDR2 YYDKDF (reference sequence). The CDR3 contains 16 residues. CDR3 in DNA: TGTGCCACCAGCACCGGACAATCCCCTGGGGCCAACGTCCTGACTTTC. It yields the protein CATSTGQSPGANVLTF.

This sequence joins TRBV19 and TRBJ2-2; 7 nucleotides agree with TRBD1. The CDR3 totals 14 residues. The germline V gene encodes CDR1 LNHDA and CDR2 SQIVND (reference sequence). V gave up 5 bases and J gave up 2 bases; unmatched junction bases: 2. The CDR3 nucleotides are TGTGCCAGTAGTGACAGGGTCAACACCGGGGAGCTGTTTTTT. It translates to CASSDRVNTGELFF.

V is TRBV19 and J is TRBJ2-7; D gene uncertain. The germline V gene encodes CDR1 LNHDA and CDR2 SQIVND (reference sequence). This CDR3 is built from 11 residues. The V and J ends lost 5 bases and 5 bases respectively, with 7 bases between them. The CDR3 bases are TGTGCCAGTAGTGTGAGAGACGAGCAGTACTTC. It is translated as CASSVRDEQYF.

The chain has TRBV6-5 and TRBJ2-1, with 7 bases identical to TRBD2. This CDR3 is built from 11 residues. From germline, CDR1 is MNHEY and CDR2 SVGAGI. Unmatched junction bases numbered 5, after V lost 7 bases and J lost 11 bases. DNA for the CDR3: TGTGCCAGCACCACGGGGGGTAAGCAGTTCTTC. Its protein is CASTTGGKQFF.

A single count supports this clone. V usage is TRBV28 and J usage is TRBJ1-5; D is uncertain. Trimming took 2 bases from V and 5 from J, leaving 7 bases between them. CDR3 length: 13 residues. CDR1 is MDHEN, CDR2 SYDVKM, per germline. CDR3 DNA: TGTGCCAGCAGTTTAGTGGCTCATCAGCCCCAGCATTTT. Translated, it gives CASSLVAHQPQHF.